This T cell receptor beta chain was sequenced in a study of graft-versus-host responses after intestinal transplantation. Overall study context: Every recipient had anti-thymocyte globulin induction and about three years of tacrolimus plus steroids.

Produced via immunoSEQ multiplex PCR; TCRdb's table is partial and in-frame only. The sample holds roughly 62,000 clones, around nine tenths seen once. General study findings and limits: Some GvH clones appeared in ileal mucosa or blood before recipient bone marrow. High graft-versus-host to host-versus-graft clonal ratios were found in allografts of patients who had graft-donor T cell macrochimerism. Early post-transplant falls in HvG clones accompanied the peak levels of circulating GvH clones.

Details on this clone: Its antigen is unknown.

Sequencing used PBMCs, obtained around 120 days after intestinal transplantation. This clonotype was sampled from a human patient who received an intestinal transplant, so some T cells may come from the graft donor.

The CDR3 region is CASSSIGGSYNEQFF. The CDR3 DNA sequence: TGCGCCAGCAGCTCAATAGGAGGGTCCTACAATGAGCAGTTCTTC. The V gene is TRBV5-1, the J gene TRBJ2-1, with D perhaps matching TRBD2 (6 bases). From germline, CDR1 is SGHRS and CDR2 YFSETQ. This CDR3 contains 15 residues. Between the trimmed V and J ends, which lost 3 bases and 1 base, there was a span of 11 bases. Complete variable domain (other parts from reference TRBV5-1 and TRBJ2-1): KAGVTQTPRYLIKTRGQQVTLSCSPISGHRSVSWYQQTPGQGLQFLFEYFSETQRNKGNFPGRFSGRQFSNSRSEMNVSTLELGDSALYLCASSSIGGSYNEQFFGPGTRLTVL.